The TCR beta chain under discussion was sequenced for a study of CD8+ T cells in alopecia areata. RNA was extracted and reverse transcribed into cDNA as the sequencing template. The method was immunoSEQ multiplex PCR; TCRdb's version includes in-frame clones alone and lacks a portion of them. The table includes roughly 130,000 clones, 58% detected once. This material consisted of CD4+ T cells sorted from blood, taken at week 0. The TCR sequence derives from a human donor with alopecia areata.

CDR3 nucleotide sequence: TGCGCCAGCAGCTTCGGGACTAGCTCCGAGCAGTACTTC. Protein sequence: CASSFGTSSEQYF. V usage is TRBV5-1 and J usage is TRBJ2-7, with TRBD2 matching over 9 bases. This CDR3 has 13 amino acids. V lost 2 bases to trimming and J lost 6 bases; unmatched junction nucleotides: 3. CDR1 is SGHRS, CDR2 YFSETQ, per germline.